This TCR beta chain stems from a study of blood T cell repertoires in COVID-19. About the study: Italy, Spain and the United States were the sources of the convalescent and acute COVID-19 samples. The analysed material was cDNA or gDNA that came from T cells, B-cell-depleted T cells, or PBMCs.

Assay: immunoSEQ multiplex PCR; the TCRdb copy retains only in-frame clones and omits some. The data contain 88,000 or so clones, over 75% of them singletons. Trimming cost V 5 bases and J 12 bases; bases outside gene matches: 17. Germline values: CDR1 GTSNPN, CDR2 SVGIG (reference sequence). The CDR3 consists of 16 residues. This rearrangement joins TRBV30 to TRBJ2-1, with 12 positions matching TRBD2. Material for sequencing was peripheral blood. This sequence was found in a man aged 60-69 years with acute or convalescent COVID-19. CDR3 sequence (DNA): TGTGCCTGGGGTAAACCGACTAGCGGGAGTGTTCTTGGGCAGTTCTTC. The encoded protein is CAWGKPTSGSVLGQFF. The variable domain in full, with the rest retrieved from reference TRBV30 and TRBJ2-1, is SQTIHQWPATLVQPVGSPLSLECTVEGTSNPNLYWYRQAAGRGLQLLFYSVGIGQISSEVPQNLSASRPQDRQFILSSKKLLLSDSGFYLCAWGKPTSGSVLGQFFGPGTRLTVL.